One and the same sample provided the 11 T cell receptor beta chains below, sequenced in a study of cytomegalovirus exposure and HLA in healthy donors. Profiled with immunoSEQ multiplex PCR; TCRdb holds only in-frame clones, not every one. The repertoire holds about 150,000 clones, with 75% to 90% as singletons. The sequenced sample consisted of PBMCs. The receptors originated from a man younger than 30 in good health and CMV-seropositive.

The chain is built from TRBV7-9 and TRBJ2-7; perhaps TRBD1 as D (6 bases). The CDR3 consists of 15 residues. V dropped 0 bases and J dropped 4 bases, with 13 bases sitting between them. Germline V gene sequence: CDR1 SEHNR, CDR2 FQNEAQ (reference sequence). Here the CDR3 reads CASSLAGTQGYEQYF. As DNA, the CDR3 is TGTGCCAGCAGCTTAGCCGGGACCCAGGGGTACGAGCAGTACTTC.

The V and J genes are TRBV5-1 and TRBJ2-1; TRBD2 matches at 7 bases. Germline loops: CDR1 SGHRS, CDR2 YFSETQ. CDR3 size: 16 residues. Trimming at V came to 2 bases and at J to 1 base, leaving 6 bases not matched to a gene. CDR3 region: CASSFFLGGSYNEQFF. The DNA of the CDR3 is TGCGCCAGCAGCTTTTTCCTGGGGGGGTCCTACAATGAGCAGTTCTTC.

This rearrangement joins TRBV5-1 to TRBJ2-7; unclear D gene. CDR1 and CDR2 from the germline V gene are SGHRS and YFSETQ. Trimming removed 0 bases from V and 7 bases from J, with 14 bases in between. CDR3 length: 14 amino acids. CDR3 nucleotides: TGCGCCAGCAGCTTGGAACCAACAACGCGGGAGCAGTACTTC. It yields the protein CASSLEPTTREQYF.

CDR3 nucleotide sequence: TGTGCCAGCAGCTTAGCTGGGCTAGCGGGGGGACTCGACAATGAGCAGTTCTTC. Translating gives CASSLAGLAGGLDNEQFF. The rearrangement links TRBV7-6 to TRBJ2-1, with TRBD2 matching over 11 bases. J gave up 5 bases and V 0 bases, and 9 bases lay outside the gene matches. CDR1 SGHVS and CDR2 FNYEAQ come from the germline V gene. The CDR3 loop spans 18 amino acids.

The chain recombines TRBV5-1 with TRBJ2-7, with TRBD2 matching 9 bases. In germline, CDR1 is SGHRS, CDR2 YFSETQ. V lost 1 base, J lost 4 bases, and 6 bases stayed unmatched. The CDR3 is 15 amino acids. The CDR3 here is CASSLRAGGRYEQYF. As DNA, the CDR3 is TGCGCCAGCAGCTTGAGAGCGGGGGGCAGGTACGAGCAGTACTTC.

The chain carries TRBV30 and TRBJ2-7; 10 nucleotides agree with TRBD2. The germline V gene encodes CDR1 GTSNPN and CDR2 SVGIG (reference sequence). The CDR3 is made up of 14 amino acids. J was trimmed by 7 bases and V by 1 base; bases with no gene match: 7. CDR3 sequence: CAWSGIAGGREQYF. DNA of the CDR3: TGTGCCTGGAGTGGAATAGCGGGAGGAAGAGAGCAGTACTTC.

The chain uses TRBV6-5 and TRBJ2-7, with D possibly TRBD2 on 6 matching bases. The CDR3 loop spans 15 amino acids. Germline V gene data show CDR1 as MNHEY and CDR2 as SVGAGI. Trimming removed 4 bases from V and 5 bases from J, with 18 bases in between. The DNA of the CDR3 is TGTGCCAGCAGTTTGCTCGCGGGAACTAACCACGAGCAGTACTTC. It is translated as CASSLLAGTNHEQYF.

V and J are TRBV5-6 and TRBJ2-7; a weak D match, TRBD1 (6 bases). The CDR3 extends over 13 amino acids. With 4 bases removed from V and 7 bases from J, the gap between germline ends came to 15 bases. Germline CDR1 SGHDT, CDR2 YYEEEE. For the CDR3, the DNA is TGTGCCAGCAGCGCCCGGGTCCAGGGGGAGCAGTACTTC. Translation: CASSARVQGEQYF.

The chain employs TRBV6-1 and TRBJ1-1; D may be TRBD1 (5 bases). Germline V CDR1 and CDR2: MNHNS, SASEGT. V was clipped by 1 base and J by 5 bases, with 11 bases between them. The length of the CDR3 is 14 residues. The CDR3 DNA sequence: TGTGCCAGCAGTGAAGTAGGGGTCCGAACTGAAGCTTTCTTT. Translation: CASSEVGVRTEAFF.

The chain uses TRBV10-2 and TRBJ2-3; 10 bases are shared with TRBD2. The CDR3 contains 16 residues. CDR1 is WSHSY and CDR2 is SAAADI in the germline V gene. J was trimmed by 1 base and V by 2 bases; bases with no gene match: 3. In DNA form, the CDR3 reads TGCGCCAGCAGTGAGGTAGCGGGGGGTGGCACAGATACGCAGTATTTT. Translating it yields CASSEVAGGGTDTQYF.

The gene calls are TRBV7-9 and TRBJ1-2; 10 bases map to TRBD1. Germline V lookup: CDR1 SEHNR, CDR2 FQNEAQ (reference sequence). V lost 1 base and J lost 3; bases outside the gene matches: 2. The CDR3 loop spans 15 amino acids. The CDR3 region is CASSLVGTGDYGYTF. For the CDR3, the DNA is TGTGCCAGCAGCTTAGTCGGGACAGGGGACTATGGCTACACCTTC.